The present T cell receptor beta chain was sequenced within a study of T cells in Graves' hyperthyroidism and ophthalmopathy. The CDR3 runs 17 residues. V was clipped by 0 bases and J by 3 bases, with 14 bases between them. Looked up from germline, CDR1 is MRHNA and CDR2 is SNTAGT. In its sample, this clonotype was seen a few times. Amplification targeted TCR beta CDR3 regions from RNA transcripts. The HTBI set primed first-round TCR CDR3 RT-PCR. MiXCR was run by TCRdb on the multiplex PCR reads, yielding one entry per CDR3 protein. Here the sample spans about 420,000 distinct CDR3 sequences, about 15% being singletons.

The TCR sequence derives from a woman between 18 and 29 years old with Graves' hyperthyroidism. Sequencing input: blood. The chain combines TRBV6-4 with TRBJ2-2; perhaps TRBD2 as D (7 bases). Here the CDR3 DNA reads TGTGCCAGCAGTGACTCGATGAGGGGGGGCGACACCGGGGAGCTGTTTTTT. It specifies CASSDSMRGGDTGELFF.